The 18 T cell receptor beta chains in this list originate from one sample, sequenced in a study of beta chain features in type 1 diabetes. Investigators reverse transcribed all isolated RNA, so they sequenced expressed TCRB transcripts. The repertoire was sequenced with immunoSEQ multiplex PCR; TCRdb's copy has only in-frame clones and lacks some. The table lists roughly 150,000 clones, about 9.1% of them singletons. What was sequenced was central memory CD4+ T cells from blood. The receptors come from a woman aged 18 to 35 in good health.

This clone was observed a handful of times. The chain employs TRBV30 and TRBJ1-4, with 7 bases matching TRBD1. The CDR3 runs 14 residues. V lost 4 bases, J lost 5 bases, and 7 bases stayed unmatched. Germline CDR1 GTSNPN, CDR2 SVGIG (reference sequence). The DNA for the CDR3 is TGTGCCTGGACATTACAGGGGTTCAATGAAAAACTGTTTTTT. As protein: CAWTLQGFNEKLFF.

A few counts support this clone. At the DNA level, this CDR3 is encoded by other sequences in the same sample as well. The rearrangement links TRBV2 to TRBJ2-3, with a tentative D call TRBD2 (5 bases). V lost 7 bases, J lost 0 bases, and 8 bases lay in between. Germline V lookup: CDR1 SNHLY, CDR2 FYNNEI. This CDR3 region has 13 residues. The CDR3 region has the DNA TGTGCCAGCATAGGACTGAGCACAGATACGCAGTATTTT. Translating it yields CASIGLSTDTQYF.

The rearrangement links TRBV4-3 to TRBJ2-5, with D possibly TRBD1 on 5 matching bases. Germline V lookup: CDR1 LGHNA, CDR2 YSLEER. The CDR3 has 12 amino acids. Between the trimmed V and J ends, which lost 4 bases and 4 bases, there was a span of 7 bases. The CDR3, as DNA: TGCGCCAGCAGCCGCCAGGGAGAGACCCAGTACTTC. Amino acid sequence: CASSRQGETQYF.

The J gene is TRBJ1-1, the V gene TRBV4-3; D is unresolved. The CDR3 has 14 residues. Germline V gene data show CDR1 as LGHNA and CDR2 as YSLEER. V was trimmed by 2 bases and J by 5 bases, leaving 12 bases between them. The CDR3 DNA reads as TGCGCCAGCAGCCAACTTCTGCGAAAAACTGAAGCTTTCTTT. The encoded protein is CASSQLLRKTEAFF.

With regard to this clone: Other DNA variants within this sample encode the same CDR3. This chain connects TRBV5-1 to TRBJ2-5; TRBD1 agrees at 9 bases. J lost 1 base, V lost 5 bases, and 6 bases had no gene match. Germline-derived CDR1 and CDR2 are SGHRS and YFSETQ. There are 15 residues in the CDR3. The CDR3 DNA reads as TGCGCCAGCAGTTCGACAGGGGGAGGCCAAGAGACCCAGTACTTC. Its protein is CASSSTGGGQETQYF.

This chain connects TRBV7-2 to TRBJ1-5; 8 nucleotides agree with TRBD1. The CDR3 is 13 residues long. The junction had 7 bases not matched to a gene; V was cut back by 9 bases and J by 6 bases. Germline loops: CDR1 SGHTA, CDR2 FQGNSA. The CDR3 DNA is TGTGCCAGTGGTTACAGGGGGGGTCAGCCCCAGCATTTT. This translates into CASGYRGGQPQHF.

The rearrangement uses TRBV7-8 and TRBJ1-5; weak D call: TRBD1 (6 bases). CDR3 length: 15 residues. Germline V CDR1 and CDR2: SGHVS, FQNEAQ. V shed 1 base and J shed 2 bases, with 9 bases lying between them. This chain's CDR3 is CASSLDRAGNQPQHF. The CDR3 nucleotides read TGTGCCAGCAGCTTAGACAGGGCCGGCAATCAGCCCCAGCATTTT.

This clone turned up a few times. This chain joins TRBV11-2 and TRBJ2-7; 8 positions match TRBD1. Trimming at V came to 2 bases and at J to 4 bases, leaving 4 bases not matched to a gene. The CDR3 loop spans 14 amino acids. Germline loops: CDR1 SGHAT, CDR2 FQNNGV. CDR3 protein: CASSLRQGWYEQYF. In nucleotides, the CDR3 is TGTGCCAGCAGCTTACGACAGGGGTGGTACGAGCAGTACTTC.

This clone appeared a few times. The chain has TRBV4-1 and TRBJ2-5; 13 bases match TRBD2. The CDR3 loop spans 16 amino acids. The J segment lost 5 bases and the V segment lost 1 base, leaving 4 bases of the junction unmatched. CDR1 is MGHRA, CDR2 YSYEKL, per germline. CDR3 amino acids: CASSQGLAGGWETQYF. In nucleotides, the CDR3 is TGCGCCAGCAGCCAAGGACTAGCGGGGGGCTGGGAGACCCAGTACTTC.

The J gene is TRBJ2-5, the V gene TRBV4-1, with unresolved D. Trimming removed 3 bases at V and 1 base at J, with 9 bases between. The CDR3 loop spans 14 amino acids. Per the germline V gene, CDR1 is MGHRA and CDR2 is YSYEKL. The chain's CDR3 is CASSQPQAQETQYF. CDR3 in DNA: TGCGCCAGCAGCCAGCCTCAGGCCCAAGAGACCCAGTACTTC.

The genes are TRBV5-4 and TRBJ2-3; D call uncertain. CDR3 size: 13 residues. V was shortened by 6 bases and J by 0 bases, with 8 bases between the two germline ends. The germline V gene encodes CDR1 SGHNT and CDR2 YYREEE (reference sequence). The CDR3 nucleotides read TGTGCCAGCATGGCGGCCAGCACAGATACGCAGTATTTT. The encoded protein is CASMAASTDTQYF.

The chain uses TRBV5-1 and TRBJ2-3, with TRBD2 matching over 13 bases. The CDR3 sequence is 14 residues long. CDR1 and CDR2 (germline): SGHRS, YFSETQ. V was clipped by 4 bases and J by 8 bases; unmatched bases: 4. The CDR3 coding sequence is TGCGCCAGCAGCCCAGGACTAGCGGGAGTTACGCAGTATTTT. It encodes CASSPGLAGVTQYF.

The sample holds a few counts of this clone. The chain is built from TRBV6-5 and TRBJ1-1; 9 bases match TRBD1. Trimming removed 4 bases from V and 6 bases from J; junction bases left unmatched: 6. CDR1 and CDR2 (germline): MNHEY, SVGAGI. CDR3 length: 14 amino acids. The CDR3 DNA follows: TGTGCCAGCAGTTCCGGGACAGGGTGGTCTGAAGCTTTCTTT. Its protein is CASSSGTGWSEAFF.

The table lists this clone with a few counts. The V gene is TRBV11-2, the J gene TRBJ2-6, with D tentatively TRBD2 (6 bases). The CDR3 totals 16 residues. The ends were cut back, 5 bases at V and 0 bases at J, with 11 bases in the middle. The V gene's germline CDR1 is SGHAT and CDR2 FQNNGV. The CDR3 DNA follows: TGTGCCAGCAGCCCTGCGGGGTTCTCTGGGGCCAACGTCCTGACTTTC. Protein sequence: CASSPAGFSGANVLTF.

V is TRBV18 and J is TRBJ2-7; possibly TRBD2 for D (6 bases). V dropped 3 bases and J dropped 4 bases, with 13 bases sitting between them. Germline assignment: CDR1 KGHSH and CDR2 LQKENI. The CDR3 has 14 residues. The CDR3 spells CASSPRDGGYEQYF. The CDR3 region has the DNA TGTGCCAGCTCACCCAGGGACGGAGGGTACGAGCAGTACTTC.

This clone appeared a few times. In DNA, the CDR3 is TGCGCCAGCAGCAAAGGACTAGCGGGGAGGTACCCCTACGAGCAGTACTTC. It codes for CASSKGLAGRYPYEQYF. This sequence joins TRBV4-1 and TRBJ2-7; 12 bases agree with TRBD2. This CDR3 region has 17 residues. Germline CDR1 and CDR2: MGHRA and YSYEKL. V lost 5 bases to trimming and J lost 2 bases; unmatched junction nucleotides: 10.

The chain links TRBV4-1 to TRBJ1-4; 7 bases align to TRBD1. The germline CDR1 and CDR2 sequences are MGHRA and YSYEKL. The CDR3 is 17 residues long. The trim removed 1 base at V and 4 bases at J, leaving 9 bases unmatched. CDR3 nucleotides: TGCGCCAGCAGCCAAGGCCAGGGGGGAACCCTTAATGAAAAACTGTTTTTT. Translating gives CASSQGQGGTLNEKLFF.

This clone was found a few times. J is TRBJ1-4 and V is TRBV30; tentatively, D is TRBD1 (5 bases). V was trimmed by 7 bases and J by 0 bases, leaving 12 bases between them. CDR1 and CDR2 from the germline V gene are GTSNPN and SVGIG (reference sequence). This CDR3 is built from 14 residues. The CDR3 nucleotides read TGTGCCTTGCGGGGGTTTGCAACTAATGAAAAACTGTTTTTT. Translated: CALRGFATNEKLFF.